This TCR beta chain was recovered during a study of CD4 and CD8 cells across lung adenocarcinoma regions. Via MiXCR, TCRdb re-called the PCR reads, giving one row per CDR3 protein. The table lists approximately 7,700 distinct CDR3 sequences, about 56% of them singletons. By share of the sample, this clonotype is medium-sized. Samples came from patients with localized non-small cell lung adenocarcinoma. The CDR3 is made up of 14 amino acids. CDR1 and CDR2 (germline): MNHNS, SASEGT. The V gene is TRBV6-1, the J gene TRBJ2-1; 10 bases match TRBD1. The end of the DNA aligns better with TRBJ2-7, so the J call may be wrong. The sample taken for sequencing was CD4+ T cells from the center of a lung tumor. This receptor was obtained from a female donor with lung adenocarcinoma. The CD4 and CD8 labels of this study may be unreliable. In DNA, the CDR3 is TGTGCCAGCAGGAGGGGACAGGGGACATACGAGCAGTACTTC. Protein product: CASRRGQGTYEQYF.